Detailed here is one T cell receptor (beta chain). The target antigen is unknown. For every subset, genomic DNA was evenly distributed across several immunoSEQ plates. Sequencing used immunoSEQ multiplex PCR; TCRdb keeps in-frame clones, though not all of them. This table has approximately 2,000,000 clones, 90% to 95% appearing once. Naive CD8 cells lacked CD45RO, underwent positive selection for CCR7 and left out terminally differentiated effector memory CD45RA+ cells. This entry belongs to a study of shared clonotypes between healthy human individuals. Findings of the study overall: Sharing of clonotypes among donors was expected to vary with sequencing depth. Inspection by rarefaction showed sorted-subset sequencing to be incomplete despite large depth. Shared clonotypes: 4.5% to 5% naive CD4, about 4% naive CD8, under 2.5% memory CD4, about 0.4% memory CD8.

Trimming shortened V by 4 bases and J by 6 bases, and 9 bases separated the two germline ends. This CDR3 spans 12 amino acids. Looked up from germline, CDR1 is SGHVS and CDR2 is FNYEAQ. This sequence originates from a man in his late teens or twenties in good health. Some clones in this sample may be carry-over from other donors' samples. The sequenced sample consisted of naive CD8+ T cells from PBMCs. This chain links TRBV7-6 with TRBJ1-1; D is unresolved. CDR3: CASSSVKAEAFF. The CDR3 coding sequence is TGTGCCAGCAGCTCAGTGAAGGCTGAAGCTTTCTTT.